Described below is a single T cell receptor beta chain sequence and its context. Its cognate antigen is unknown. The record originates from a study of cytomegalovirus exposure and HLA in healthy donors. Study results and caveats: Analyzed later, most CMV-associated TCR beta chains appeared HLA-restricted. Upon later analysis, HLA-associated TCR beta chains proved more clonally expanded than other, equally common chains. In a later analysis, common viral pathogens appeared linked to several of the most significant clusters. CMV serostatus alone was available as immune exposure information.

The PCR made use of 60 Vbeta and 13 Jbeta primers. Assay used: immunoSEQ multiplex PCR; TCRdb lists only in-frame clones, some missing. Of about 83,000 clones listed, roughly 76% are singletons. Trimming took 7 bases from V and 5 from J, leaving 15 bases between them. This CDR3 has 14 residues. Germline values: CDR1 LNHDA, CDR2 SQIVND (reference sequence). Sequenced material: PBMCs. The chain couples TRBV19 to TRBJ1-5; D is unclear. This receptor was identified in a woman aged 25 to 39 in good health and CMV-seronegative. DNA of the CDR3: TGTGCCAGTACCCGGACTCGAGGGCATCAGCCCCAGCATTTT. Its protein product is CASTRTRGHQPQHF.